The TCR beta chain under discussion was sequenced for a study of T cells of healthy individuals. Per the germline V gene, CDR1 is SGHTA and CDR2 is FQGNSA. The CDR3 consists of 14 residues. V dropped 1 base and J dropped 6 bases, with 12 bases sitting between them. TCRdb analysed the 5' RACE reads with MiXCR anew, one entry per CDR3 protein. The sample records 63,000 or so distinct CDR3 sequences, around 15% being singletons. The receptor was derived from a human donor in good health. The chain combines TRBV7-2 with TRBJ1-1; D is unresolved. The CDR3 region is CASSLGGRESEAFF. CDR3 in DNA: TGTGCCAGCAGCTTAGGGGGTCGAGAATCTGAAGCTTTCTTT.